These 13 T cell receptor beta chains share one sample of origin, sequenced in a study of cytomegalovirus exposure and HLA in healthy donors. The study ran its PCR with 60 Vbeta and 13 Jbeta primers. Assay used: immunoSEQ multiplex PCR; TCRdb lists only in-frame clones, some missing. The sample includes over 200,000 clones, approximately 70% of them seen just once. The sequenced sample was PBMCs. The receptors derive from a woman between 25 and 40 years old in good health and CMV-seronegative.

Only a few counts were recorded for this clone. The chain combines TRBV5-1 with TRBJ2-1, with D possibly TRBD2 on 5 matching bases. The ends were cut back, 1 base at V and 2 bases at J, with 16 bases in the middle. CDR1 is SGHRS and CDR2 is YFSETQ in the germline V gene. This CDR3 is 17 amino acids long. CDR3: CASSLYASTGTYNEQFF. The CDR3 region has the DNA TGCGCCAGCAGCTTGTACGCCTCAACGGGGACCTACAATGAGCAGTTCTTC.

Concerning this clone itself: The same CDR3 arises from other DNA sequences in this sample as well. V and J are TRBV5-6 and TRBJ1-5; possibly TRBD1 for D (6 bases). V dropped 0 bases and J dropped 7 bases, with 14 bases sitting between them. There are 15 residues in the CDR3. From germline, CDR1 is SGHDT and CDR2 YYEEEE. The CDR3 is CASSLAGGAGQPQHF. CDR3 coding DNA: TGTGCCAGCAGCTTGGCCGGGGGGGCAGGCCAGCCCCAGCATTTT.

The J gene is TRBJ2-7, the V gene TRBV9, with 8 bases lining up with TRBD2. After removal of 4 bases from V and 6 bases from J, the junction contained 6 bases not matched to a gene. Germline CDR1 reads SGDLS; CDR2 reads YYNGEE. The CDR3 extends over 13 amino acids. CDR3 DNA sequence: TGTGCCAGCAGCCCCAGCGGGGGCCCCGAGCAGTACTTC. Residues: CASSPSGGPEQYF. Filled out from reference TRBV9 and TRBJ2-7, the complete variable domain reads DSGVTQTPKHLITATGQRVTLRCSPRSGDLSVYWYQQSLDQGLQFLIQYYNGEERAKGNILERFSAQQFPDLHSELNLSSLELGDSALYFCASSPSGGPEQYFGPGTRLTVT.

The chain couples TRBV19 to TRBJ2-3; 9 bases map to TRBD2. Germline CDR1 reads LNHDA; CDR2 reads SQIVND (reference sequence). The J segment lost 2 bases and the V segment lost 5 bases, leaving 5 bases of the junction unmatched. This CDR3 contains 15 residues. The CDR3 coding sequence is TGTGCCAGTAGTCGAGCGGGGGGACTCACAGATACGCAGTATTTT. Translating gives CASSRAGGLTDTQYF.

The chain recombines TRBV5-4 with TRBJ1-1; D is unresolved. Trimming pared 4 bases from V and 0 bases from J, leaving 13 bases between. Germline CDR1 and CDR2: SGHNT and YYREEE (reference sequence). CDR3 length: 15 residues. The DNA of the CDR3 is TGTGCCAGCAGCCCACAGCTAATCATGAACACTGAAGCTTTCTTT. Translating it yields CASSPQLIMNTEAFF.

The J gene is TRBJ2-7, the V gene TRBV11-2; 7 bases match TRBD1. From germline, CDR1 is SGHAT and CDR2 FQNNGV. The CDR3 runs to 15 residues. Trimming took 3 bases from V and 2 from J; bases not matched to a gene: 7. CDR3 in amino acids: CASSFLRDSTYEQYF. In nucleotides, the CDR3 is TGTGCCAGCAGCTTTCTAAGGGACAGCACCTACGAGCAGTACTTC.

This clone was recorded at least ten times. The gene calls are TRBV25-1 and TRBJ1-4; a weak D match, TRBD1 (6 bases). The CDR3 spans 15 residues. V gave up 2 bases and J gave up 0 bases, with 7 bases separating them. CDR1 MGHDK and CDR2 SYGVNS come from the germline V gene. CDR3 amino acids: CASSERTATNEKLFF. DNA for the CDR3: TGTGCCAGCAGTGAAAGGACAGCAACTAATGAAAAACTGTTTTTT.

The gene calls are TRBV14 and TRBJ1-1, with D perhaps TRBD1 (6 bases). This CDR3 has 16 residues. Trimming took 2 bases from V and 0 from J, leaving 13 bases between them. From germline, CDR1 is SGHDN and CDR2 FVKESK. This chain's CDR3 is CASSQPRTALNTEAFF. The DNA of the CDR3 is TGTGCCAGCAGCCAACCACGGACAGCTTTGAACACTGAAGCTTTCTTT.

This chain links TRBV7-3 with TRBJ1-1; no definite D call. Trimming stripped 2 bases from V and 3 bases from J, with 13 bases between. The CDR3 spans 15 residues. CDR1 and CDR2 from the germline V gene are SGHTA and FQGTGA. The CDR3 coding sequence is TGTGCCAGCAGCTTAGCGGGCGGACCGTACACTGAAGCTTTCTTT. Protein sequence: CASSLAGGPYTEAFF.

This clone was observed a single time. The gene calls are TRBV9 and TRBJ2-1, with TRBD2 as a possible D gene (5 bases). The V end was cut by 2 bases, the J end by 4 bases, with 16 bases between. The CDR3 is 16 residues long. CDR1 is SGDLS and CDR2 is YYNGEE in the germline V gene. The CDR3 DNA sequence: TGTGCCAGCAGCGTTTCGGGAAATAACGGATACAATGAGCAGTTCTTC. Translating it yields CASSVSGNNGYNEQFF.

This clone has just a few counts. The rearrangement uses TRBV7-2 and TRBJ1-2; no clear D gene. Trimming removed 1 base at V and 6 bases at J, with 12 bases between. The germline CDR1 and CDR2 sequences are SGHTA and FQGNSA. The CDR3 runs to 14 residues. The CDR3 nucleotides are TGTGCCAGCAGCTTAGTGAAAGGAGGAGATGGCTACACCTTC. This sequence encodes CASSLVKGGDGYTF.

The gene calls are TRBV28 and TRBJ2-3, with 8 positions matching TRBD2. Germline CDR1 is MDHEN and CDR2 is SYDVKM. V gave up 2 bases and J gave up 3 bases; unmatched junction bases: 7. CDR3 length equals 16 residues. This CDR3 is CASSLLMLAGTDTQYF. The CDR3 DNA follows: TGTGCCAGCAGTTTACTTATGTTAGCGGGAACAGATACGCAGTATTTT.

V usage is TRBV6-5 and J usage is TRBJ1-1; D unresolved. Trimming shortened V by 4 bases and J by 8 bases, and 17 bases separated the two germline ends. CDR1 and CDR2 (germline): MNHEY, SVGAGI. The CDR3 contains 14 residues. The CDR3 is CASSSGLGNEEAFF. CDR3 bases: TGTGCCAGCAGTTCCGGACTGGGGAACGAGGAAGCTTTCTTT.